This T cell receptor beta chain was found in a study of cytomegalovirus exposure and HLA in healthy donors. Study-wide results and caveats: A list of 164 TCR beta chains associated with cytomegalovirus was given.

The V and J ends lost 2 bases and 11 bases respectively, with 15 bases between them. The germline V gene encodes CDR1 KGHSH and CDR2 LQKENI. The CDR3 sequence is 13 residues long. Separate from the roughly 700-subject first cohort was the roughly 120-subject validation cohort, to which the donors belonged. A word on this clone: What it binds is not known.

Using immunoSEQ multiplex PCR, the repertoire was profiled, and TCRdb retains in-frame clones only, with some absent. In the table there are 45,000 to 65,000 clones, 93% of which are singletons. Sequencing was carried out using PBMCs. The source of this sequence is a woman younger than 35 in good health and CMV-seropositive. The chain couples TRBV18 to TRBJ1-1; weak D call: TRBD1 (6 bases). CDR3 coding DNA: TGTGCCAGCTCACCAGGGGCAGGGGCAGAGGCTTTCTTT. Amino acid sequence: CASSPGAGAEAFF.